A selection of T cell receptor beta chains follows, all from one sample in a study of human T cells and chemical hapten exposure. Using its own MiXCR run on the RACE reads, TCRdb lists one record per CDR3 protein. This table holds approximately 370,000 distinct CDR3 sequences, around 5.5% found once. Specimen: whole blood, collected in connection with sensitization to the hapten diphenylcyclopropenone (DPC). These receptor sequences come from a woman aged 18-29 years with alopecia areata. Some clones in this sample may be carry-over from other donors' samples. CDR3s include the opening cysteine and the closing phenylalanine or tryptophan. The D gene is left open where the match is weak. Size is stated for part of the rows, as once, few or many counts, or as a class when the clone is expanded.

v_gene	j_gene	d_gene	abundance	CDR3nt	CDR3aa
TRBV12-3/TRBV12-4	TRBJ1-4	.	many	TGTGCCAGCGACAACGGGGGATATGAAAAACTGTTTTTT	CASDNGGYEKLFF
TRBV28	TRBJ2-6	TRBD2	.	TGTGCCAGTCATACTAGCGGGGGGTTCTGGGCCAACGTCCTGACTTTC	CASHTSGGFWANVLTF
TRBV2	TRBJ1-4	.	.	TGTGCCAGCAGAACTCACAGGGAAGAACTGTTTTTT	CASRTHREELFF
TRBV27	TRBJ2-1	.	many	TGTGCCAGCAGTTTAGGGGGGCCGTACAATGAGCAGTTCTTC	CASSLGGPYNEQFF
TRBV6-2/TRBV6-3	TRBJ2-4	TRBD1	many	TGTGCCAGCAGAAAGGGACAGAGACTAGCCAAAAACATTCAGTACTTC	CASRKGQRLAKNIQYF
TRBV20-1	TRBJ1-1	.	.	TGCAGTGCTAGTAGGCTCTTGAATCGTGGGCACACTGAAGCTTTCTTT	CSASRLLNRGHTEAFF
TRBV3-1	TRBJ1-6	.	few	TGTGCCAGCAGCCCCGAGGGGAATTCACCCCTCCACTTT	CASSPEGNSPLHF
TRBV9	TRBJ2-3	.	.	TGTGCCAGCAGCGTAGCGGGCATCCCGGCGGATACGCAGTATTTT	CASSVAGIPADTQYF
TRBV6-5	TRBJ1-5	.	few	TGTGCCAGCAAGGCCGGGGAAGATCAGCCCCAGCATTTT	CASKAGEDQPQHF
TRBV6-5	TRBJ1-1	TRBD1	many	TGTGCCAGCAGTTACTCGATCAGGGGGGGCACTGAAGCTTTCTTT	CASSYSIRGGTEAFF
TRBV6-2/TRBV6-3	TRBJ2-1	.	.	TGTGCCAGCAGTTACTCGGGCGGCCTGGACTACAATGAGCAGTTCTTC	CASSYSGGLDYNEQFF
TRBV12-3/TRBV12-4	TRBJ1-4	.	.	TGTGCCAGCGGTTCCATGGAGAAACTGTTTTTT	CASGSMEKLFF
TRBV28	TRBJ2-3	TRBD1	few	TGTGCCAGCAGTTCAGAGATACAGGGGGTGAGGAAGTATTTT	CASSSEIQGVRKYF
TRBV4-3	TRBJ2-3	TRBD2	many	TGCGCCAGCAGCCAAGATGTACAGCGGGGGGCGGATACGCAGTATTTT	CASSQDVQRGADTQYF
TRBV28	TRBJ2-3	.	many	TGTGCCAGCAGTTTATTCGTGGGGCACGGGACAGATACGCAGTATTTT	CASSLFVGHGTDTQYF
TRBV6-1	TRBJ2-2	.	few	TGTGCCAGCAGTGAAGTTCTATCCGGGGAGCTGTTTTTT	CASSEVLSGELFF
TRBV14	TRBJ1-2	TRBD1	few	TGTGCCAGCAGCCTACAGGGGACTAACTATGGCTACACCTTC	CASSLQGTNYGYTF
TRBV12-3/TRBV12-4	TRBJ2-7	TRBD2	many	TGTGCCAGCCGGAGGGCGGGGGGTTCCTACGAGCAGTACTTC	CASRRAGGSYEQYF
TRBV4-1	TRBJ2-1	.	.	TGCGCCAGCAGCCAAGGGGTGCTGGGGTATGAGCAGTTCTTC	CASSQGVLGYEQFF
TRBV7-2	TRBJ2-7	.	.	TGTGCCAGCAGCTTAGTCAAGCAGGGCGAGCAGTACTTC	CASSLVKQGEQYF
TRBV5-4	TRBJ1-6	TRBD1	.	TGTGCCAGCAGCTTGGCGACAGGGGGATCACCCCTCCACTTT	CASSLATGGSPLHF
TRBV5-6	TRBJ1-5	.	few	TGTGCCAGCAGCTTGTCCGAACAGGGAGGCAATCAGCCCCAGCATTTT	CASSLSEQGGNQPQHF
TRBV4-3	TRBJ2-3	TRBD2	many	TGCGCCAGCAGCCAAGGAAGCGGGGAGCCAGATACGCAGTATTTT	CASSQGSGEPDTQYF
TRBV4-1	TRBJ1-4	.	many	TGCGCCAGCAGCCAAGTGGTGAATCAAAAACTGTTTTTT	CASSQVVNQKLFF
TRBV5-1	TRBJ1-2	.	many	TGCGCCAGCAGTTTCACAAACTATGGCTACACCTTC	CASSFTNYGYTF
TRBV6-5	TRBJ1-1	TRBD1	.	TGTGCCAGCAGTAGAACCGGGACAGGTGAAGCTTTCTTT	CASSRTGTGEAFF
TRBV6-5	TRBJ1-6	.	many	TGTGCCAGCAGTTACATCGCGTCCTATAATTCACCCCTCCACTTT	CASSYIASYNSPLHF
TRBV7-8	TRBJ1-4	.	.	TGTGCCAGCAGCTTAGCGTCCAGGCCAACTAATGAAAAACTGTTTTTT	CASSLASRPTNEKLFF
TRBV7-2	TRBJ2-3	.	few	TGTGCCACCCGCCAGGGGCTCCTAACAGATACGCAGTATTTT	CATRQGLLTDTQYF
TRBV6-1	TRBJ2-4	TRBD1	.	TGTGCCAGCAGGACAGGGCCCTCGACCGATACCGGCATTCAGTACTTC	CASRTGPSTDTGIQYF
TRBV12-3/TRBV12-4	TRBJ1-1	.	few	TGTGCCAGCAGTCTACAGTGGGGCGACACTGAAGCTTTCTTT	CASSLQWGDTEAFF
TRBV6-5	TRBJ1-6	.	many	TGTGCCAGCAGTTCCGACAGAAATTCACCCCTCCACTTT	CASSSDRNSPLHF
TRBV28	TRBJ1-2	TRBD1	.	TGTGCCAGCACCCTAACGACAGGGCCAGATGGCTACACCTTC	CASTLTTGPDGYTF
TRBV27	TRBJ1-2	.	many	TGTGCCAGCAGTACACACAGGGAACAGGAATATGGCTACACCTTC	CASSTHREQEYGYTF
TRBV5-1	TRBJ2-1	.	many	TGCGCCAGCACCCCCGGGACTCCCAGAGAGCAGTTCTTC	CASTPGTPREQFF
TRBV18	TRBJ1-2	TRBD1	many	TGTGCCAGCTCACCATCTTTTACAGGGGGCCCAGACTATGGCTACACCTTC	CASSPSFTGGPDYGYTF
TRBV6-2/TRBV6-3	TRBJ1-5	.	.	TGTGCCAGCAGCCAGGGAGCCCCCAATCAGCCCCAGCATTTT	CASSQGAPNQPQHF
TRBV3-1	TRBJ2-4	.	many	TGTGCCAGCAGCCAAGATTTCAGGGGCCTAGCCAAAAACATTCAGTACTTC	CASSQDFRGLAKNIQYF
TRBV12-3/TRBV12-4	TRBJ1-1	TRBD1	many	TGTGCCAGCAGCCGCGGGACAGGGGAACTCAACACTGAAGCTTTCTTT	CASSRGTGELNTEAFF
TRBV20-1	TRBJ2-7	TRBD2	.	TGCAGTGCTAGAAGGGGACTAGCGGGGTATTTCTTCTACGAGCAGTACTTC	CSARRGLAGYFFYEQYF
TRBV11-2	TRBJ1-3	.	.	TGTGCCAGCAGTGCCGGGACGCCTGGAAACACCATATATTTT	CASSAGTPGNTIYF
TRBV6-6	TRBJ2-6	.	many	TGTGCCAGCCAGGGTTCGGGGGCCAACGTCCTGACTTTC	CASQGSGANVLTF
TRBV6-2/TRBV6-3	TRBJ1-6	.	.	TGTGCCAGCAGTTACTCGACAGACTTTAATTCACCCCTCCACTTT	CASSYSTDFNSPLHF
TRBV5-4	TRBJ2-2	TRBD2	.	TGTGCCAGCAGCACGGGGGGGCAGAACACCGGGGAGCTGTTTTTT	CASSTGGQNTGELFF
TRBV7-9	TRBJ2-5	TRBD2	many	TGTGCCAGCAGCTCCAGCGGGGGGGGAGAGACCCAGTACTTC	CASSSSGGGETQYF
TRBV5-1	TRBJ2-1	TRBD2	many	TGCGCCAGCAGCTATTCGAGCGGGGGATACAATGAGCAGTTCTTC	CASSYSSGGYNEQFF
TRBV20-1	TRBJ2-7	.	many	TGCAGTGCTAGAGGAGGAGCAGCGGTAAGGAGCTCCTACGAGCAGTACTTC	CSARGGAAVRSSYEQYF
TRBV7-7	TRBJ2-5	.	.	TGTGCTAGCAGCTTACTTCAAATTCAGGGGGGCCCTCCGGAGACCCAGTACTTC	CASSLLQIQGGPPETQYF